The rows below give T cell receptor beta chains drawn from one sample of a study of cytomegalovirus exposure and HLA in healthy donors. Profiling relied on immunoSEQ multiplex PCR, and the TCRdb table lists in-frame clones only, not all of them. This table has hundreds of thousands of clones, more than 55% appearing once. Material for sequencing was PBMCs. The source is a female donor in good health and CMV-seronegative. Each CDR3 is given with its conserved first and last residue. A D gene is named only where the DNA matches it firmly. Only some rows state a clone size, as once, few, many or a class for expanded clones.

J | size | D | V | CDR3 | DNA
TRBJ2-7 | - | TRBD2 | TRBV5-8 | CASRGSFAGEVYEQYF | TGTGCCAGCAGGGGGTCATTCGCGGGAGAGGTCTACGAGCAGTACTTC
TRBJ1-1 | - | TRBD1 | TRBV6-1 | CASSAYRGQNTEAFF | TGTGCCAGCAGTGCTTACAGGGGGCAGAACACTGAAGCTTTCTTT
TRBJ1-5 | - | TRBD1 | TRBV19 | CASHRGMIGNQPQHF | TGTGCCAGTCACAGGGGGATGATTGGCAATCAGCCCCAGCATTTT
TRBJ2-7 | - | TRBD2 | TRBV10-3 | CAIRRLAESYEQYF | TGCGCCATCAGAAGACTAGCGGAATCCTACGAGCAGTACTTC
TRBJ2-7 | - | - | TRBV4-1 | CASSQGVGYEQYF | TGCGCCAGCAGCCAAGGAGTCGGCTACGAGCAGTACTTC
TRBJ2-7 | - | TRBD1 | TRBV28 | CASSFRDRGFYEQYF | TGTGCCAGCAGTTTTCGGGACAGGGGGTTCTACGAGCAGTACTTC
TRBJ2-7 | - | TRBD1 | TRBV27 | CASSLSAGGTYEQYF | TGTGCCAGCAGTTTATCGGCAGGGGGTACCTACGAGCAGTACTTC
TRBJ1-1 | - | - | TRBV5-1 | CASSIGAGTEAFF | TGCGCCAGCAGTATAGGGGCTGGCACTGAGGCTTTCTTT
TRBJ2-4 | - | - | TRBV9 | CASSVAEGQGNIQYF | TGTGCCAGCAGCGTAGCGGAGGGGCAGGGAAACATTCAGTACTTC
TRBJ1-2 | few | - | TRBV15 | CATSSPGGLRGYTF | TGTGCCACCAGCAGCCCAGGAGGCTTGCGAGGCTACACCTTC
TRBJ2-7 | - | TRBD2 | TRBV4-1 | CASSHYSGVISYEQYF | TGCGCCAGCAGCCACTATAGCGGGGTAATCTCCTACGAGCAGTACTTC
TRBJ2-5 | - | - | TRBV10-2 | CASSLSETQYF | TGCGCCAGCAGTCTTTCTGAGACCCAGTACTTC
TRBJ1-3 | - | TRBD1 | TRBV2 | CASSEGGQGFGNTIYF | TGTGCCAGCAGTGAGGGGGGACAGGGCTTTGGAAACACCATATATTTT
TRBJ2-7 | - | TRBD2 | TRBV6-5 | CASSYRASGSYEQYF | TGTGCCAGCAGTTACAGGGCTAGCGGGTCCTACGAGCAGTACTTC
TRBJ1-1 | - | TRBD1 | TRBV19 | CASRGTGGVGNTEAFF | TGTGCCAGTCGCGGGACAGGGGGCGTGGGGAACACTGAAGCTTTCTTT
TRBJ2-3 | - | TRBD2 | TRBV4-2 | CASSEGNGGRTDTQYF | TGTGCCAGCAGCGAAGGTAATGGCGGGAGGACAGATACGCAGTATTTT
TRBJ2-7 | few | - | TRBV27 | CASSETGYEQYF | TGTGCCAGCAGTGAAACAGGGTACGAGCAGTACTTC
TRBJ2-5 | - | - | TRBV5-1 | CASATGTLQETQYF | TGCGCCAGCGCTACCGGGACTCTACAAGAGACCCAGTACTTC
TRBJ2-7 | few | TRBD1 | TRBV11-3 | CASSGRDRGYYEQYF | TGTGCCAGCAGCGGAAGGGACAGGGGATACTACGAGCAGTACTTC
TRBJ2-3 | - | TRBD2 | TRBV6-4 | CASRSQGGGNTDTQYF | TGTGCCAGCCGCTCCCAAGGCGGGGGGAACACAGATACGCAGTATTTT
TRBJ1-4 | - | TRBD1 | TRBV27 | CASSTRQGGNEKLFF | TGTGCCAGCAGTACCCGACAGGGGGGTAATGAAAAACTGTTTTTT
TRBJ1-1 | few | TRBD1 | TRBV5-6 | CASSLGGGLAFF | TGTGCCAGCAGCTTAGGAGGGGGCCTGGCTTTCTTT
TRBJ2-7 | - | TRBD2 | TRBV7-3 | CASSPRLAGAGEQYF | TGTGCCAGCAGCCCCCGACTAGCGGGAGCTGGGGAGCAGTACTTC
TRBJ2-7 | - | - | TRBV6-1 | CASTAGLSYEQYF | TGTGCCAGCACGGCGGGCCTCTCCTACGAGCAGTACTTC
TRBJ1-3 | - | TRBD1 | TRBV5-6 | CASSYRGLFGNTIYF | TGTGCCAGCAGCTACAGGGGGCTATTCGGAAACACCATATATTTT
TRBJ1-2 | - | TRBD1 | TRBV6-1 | CASRLSRDREQGYTF | TGTGCCAGCAGGTTGAGCCGGGACAGGGAACAAGGCTACACCTTC
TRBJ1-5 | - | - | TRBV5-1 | CASSLGEPNQPQHF | TGCGCCAGCAGCTTAGGGGAACCAAATCAGCCCCAGCATTTT
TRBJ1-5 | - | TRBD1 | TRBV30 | CAWSVTRTGTLSNQPQHF | TGTGCCTGGAGTGTCACGCGGACAGGGACCCTAAGCAATCAGCCCCAGCATTTT
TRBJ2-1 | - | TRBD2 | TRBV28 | CASSPTGGYNEQFF | TGTGCCAGCAGCCCGACGGGGGGCTACAATGAGCAGTTCTTC
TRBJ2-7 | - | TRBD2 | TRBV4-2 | CASSQPRTSGNYEQYF | TGTGCCAGCAGCCAACCACGGACTAGCGGGAACTACGAGCAGTACTTC
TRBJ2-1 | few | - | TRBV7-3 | CASSFDGTSTNEQFF | TGTGCCAGCAGCTTTGACGGGACTTCTACCAATGAGCAGTTCTTC
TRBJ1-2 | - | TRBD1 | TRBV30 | CAWSLRGDYGYTF | TGTGCCTGGAGTCTCAGGGGGGACTATGGCTACACCTTC
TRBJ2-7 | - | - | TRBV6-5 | CASSYSMNRVVNEQYF | TGTGCCAGCAGTTACTCTATGAACCGGGTAGTCAACGAGCAGTACTTC
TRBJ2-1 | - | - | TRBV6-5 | CASSLPTGTFYNEQFF | TGTGCCAGCAGTTTACCTACCGGGACATTCTACAATGAGCAGTTCTTC
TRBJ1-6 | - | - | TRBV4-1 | CASSQDNGRGFSPLHF | TGCGCCAGCAGCCAAGATAACGGCAGGGGATTCTCACCCCTCCACTTT
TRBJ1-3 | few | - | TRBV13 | CASSFRGSGNTIYF | TGTGCCAGCAGCTTCCGGGGCTCTGGAAACACCATATATTTT
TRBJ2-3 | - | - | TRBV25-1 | CASSEYEGMIADTQYF | TGTGCCAGCAGTGAATACGAGGGAATGATCGCAGATACGCAGTATTTT
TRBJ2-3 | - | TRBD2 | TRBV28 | CASDPGLAGGRTPDTQYF | TGTGCCAGCGACCCGGGACTAGCGGGAGGTAGAACCCCAGATACGCAGTATTTT
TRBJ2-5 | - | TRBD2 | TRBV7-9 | CASSSTSALQTQYF | TGTGCCAGCAGTTCGACTAGCGCCCTACAGACCCAGTACTTC
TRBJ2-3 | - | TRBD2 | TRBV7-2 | CASSFSGRDTDTQYF | TGTGCCAGCAGCTTTAGCGGGAGGGACACAGATACGCAGTATTTT
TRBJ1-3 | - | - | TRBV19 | CASSTGWGNTIYF | TGTGCCAGTAGCACAGGGTGGGGAAACACCATATATTTT
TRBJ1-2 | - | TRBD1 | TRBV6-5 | CASRGGEGNYGYTF | TGTGCCAGCAGAGGGGGCGAGGGTAACTATGGCTACACCTTC
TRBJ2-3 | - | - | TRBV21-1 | CASSTRQDLSDTQYF | TGTGCCAGCAGCACCCGACAGGACTTGTCCGATACGCAGTATTTT
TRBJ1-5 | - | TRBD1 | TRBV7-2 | CASSRETGGQPQHF | TGTGCCAGCAGCCGGGAGACAGGGGGACAGCCCCAGCATTTT
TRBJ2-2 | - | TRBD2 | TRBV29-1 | CSAQYAAGGNTGELFF | TGCAGCGCCCAATACGCAGCGGGAGGTAATACCGGGGAGCTGTTTTTT
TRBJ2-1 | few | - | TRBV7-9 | CASSLAQGYNEQFF | TGTGCCAGCAGCTTAGCGCAGGGATACAATGAGCAGTTCTTC